The clone carrying this T cell receptor (beta chain) was picked up one time. Its antigen is undetermined. This entry is derived from a study of naive and memory T cell subsets. The beta constant-region primer was an equimolar mix of two oligonucleotides covering TRBC1 and TRBC2. Nested alpha and beta constant-region primers with the SP2 primer drove four PCR rounds on ligated cDNA. Ligation attached a single-stranded oligonucleotide with a 12-nucleotide UMI and the SP2 primer to the cDNA 3' end. In TCRdb, the UMI-ligation and nested PCR reads were re-called with MiXCR into one record per CDR3 protein. The sample records some 30,000 distinct CDR3 sequences, less than 20% being singletons. CDR3 length: 14 amino acids. Whole-study findings and limits: A clonotype means one alpha or beta sequence, not an alpha/beta pair. Activation and differentiation may alter RNA-based TCR counts.

The sequence derives from a human donor in good health. V gene TRBV21-1 combines with J gene TRBJ1-5; the table's D call, TRBD1, has no DNA check behind it. TRBV21-1 is classified as a pseudogene. Sequenced material: effector memory CD4+ T cells from blood. Sample subset: effector memory, CD45RA- CD27-. CDR3 sequence (DNA): TGTGCCAGCAGCATCAGACAGGGTAATCAGCCCCAGCATTTT. This encodes CASSIRQGNQPQHF.